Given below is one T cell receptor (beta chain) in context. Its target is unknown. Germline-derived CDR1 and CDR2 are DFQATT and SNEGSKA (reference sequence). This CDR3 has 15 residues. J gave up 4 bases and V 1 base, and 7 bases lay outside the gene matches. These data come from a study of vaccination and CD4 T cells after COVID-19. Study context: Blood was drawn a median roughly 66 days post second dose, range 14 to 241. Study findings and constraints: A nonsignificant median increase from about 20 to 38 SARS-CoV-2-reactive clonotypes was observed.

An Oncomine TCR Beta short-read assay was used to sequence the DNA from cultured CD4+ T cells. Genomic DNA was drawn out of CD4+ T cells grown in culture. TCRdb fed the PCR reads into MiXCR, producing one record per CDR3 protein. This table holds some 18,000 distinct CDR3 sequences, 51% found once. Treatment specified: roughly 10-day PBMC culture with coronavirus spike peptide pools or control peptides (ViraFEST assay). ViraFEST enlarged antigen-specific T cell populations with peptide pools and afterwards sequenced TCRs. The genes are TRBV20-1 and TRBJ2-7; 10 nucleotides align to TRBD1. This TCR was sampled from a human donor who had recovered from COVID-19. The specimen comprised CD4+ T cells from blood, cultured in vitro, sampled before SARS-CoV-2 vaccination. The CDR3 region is CSARAGTGVGYEQYF. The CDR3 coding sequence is TGCAGTGCTAGAGCGGGGACAGGGGTGGGATACGAGCAGTACTTC.